Following are 29 T cell receptor beta chains from one sample sequenced in a study of beta chain features in type 1 diabetes. Of the isolated RNA, all was reverse transcribed, and so the sequenced material was expressed TCRB transcripts. The repertoire was sequenced with immunoSEQ multiplex PCR; TCRdb's copy has only in-frame clones and lacks some. The table lists some 220,000 clones, about a tenth of them singletons. The sequenced material came from central memory CD4+ T cells from blood. The receptors shown here come from a man between 18 and 35 years old in good health.

This clone was picked up a small number of times. V is TRBV9 and J is TRBJ2-2; D unresolved. V was clipped by 0 bases and J by 6 bases, with 9 bases between them. The CDR3 runs to 14 residues. Germline V gives CDR1 SGDLS, CDR2 YYNGEE. The CDR3 DNA sequence: TGTGCCAGCAGCGTAGCCAGCCCCCCCGGGGAGCTGTTTTTT. This encodes CASSVASPPGELFF.

V and J are TRBV5-1 and TRBJ2-3; a possible D gene is TRBD2 (6 bases). This CDR3 comprises 14 residues. Trimming removed 5 bases at V and 3 bases at J, with 13 bases between. The germline gives CDR1 SGHRS, CDR2 YFSETQ. The chain's CDR3 is CASRRGIETDTQYF. CDR3 bases: TGCGCCAGCAGGCGGGGTATAGAGACAGATACGCAGTATTTT. Based on the CDR3 plus reference TRBV5-1 and TRBJ2-3, the full variable domain is KAGVTQTPRYLIKTRGQQVTLSCSPISGHRSVSWYQQTPGQGLQFLFEYFSETQRNKGNFPGRFSGRQFSNSRSEMNVSTLELGDSALYLCASRRGIETDTQYFGPGTRLTVL.

The genes are TRBV5-1 and TRBJ2-3; TRBD1 is a possible D gene (5 bases). The CDR3 runs 16 residues. The V gene's germline CDR1 is SGHRS and CDR2 YFSETQ. Trimming removed 0 bases at V and 6 bases at J, with 17 bases between. CDR3 sequence reads: CASSLVSQKGRDTQYF. The CDR3 coding sequence is TGCGCCAGCAGCTTGGTATCTCAGAAGGGGCGGGATACGCAGTATTTT.

This clone was detected only a few times. The V gene is TRBV5-1, the J gene TRBJ2-7, with 8 bases identical to TRBD1. Looked up from germline, CDR1 is SGHRS and CDR2 is YFSETQ. This CDR3 region has 15 residues. V shed 4 bases, J shed 1 base, and the junction held 7 bases outside the gene matches. The CDR3 DNA sequence: TGCGCCAGCAGCAGGAGCAGGGGGCAGTCCTACGAGCAGTACTTC. Its translation is CASSRSRGQSYEQYF.

This clone was seen at least ten times. V and J are TRBV7-2 and TRBJ2-2, with D perhaps assigned TRBD1 or TRBD2 (5 bases each). Trimming pared 5 bases from V and 3 bases from J, leaving 13 bases between. The CDR3 is 15 residues long. CDR1 SGHTA and CDR2 FQGNSA come from the germline V gene. The CDR3 DNA reads as TGTGCCAGCAGCGCAGGGACCGCCTACACCGGGGAGCTGTTTTTT. Its translation is CASSAGTAYTGELFF.

This chain connects TRBV11-2 to TRBJ2-3, with 9 bases fitting TRBD2. CDR1 and CDR2 from the germline V gene are SGHAT and FQNNGV. The CDR3 consists of 16 residues. The ends lost 0 bases at V and 6 bases at J; junction bases unmatched: 7. CDR3 coding DNA: TGTGCCAGCAGCTTAGATCCTGGCGGGAGGGCCGATACGCAGTATTTT. Its translation: CASSLDPGGRADTQYF.

The chain employs TRBV2 and TRBJ1-5; no firm D call. The CDR3 is 12 residues long. Per germline, CDR1 SNHLY and CDR2 FYNNEI. Trimming cost V 2 bases and J 13 bases, with 12 bases left between them. CDR3 in amino acids: CASSERDRRQHF. CDR3 bases: TGTGCCAGCAGTGAAAGGGATAGGAGGCAGCATTTT.

This chain links TRBV15 with TRBJ2-2, with 10 bases identical to TRBD1. The CDR3 covers 16 residues. V gave up 4 bases and J gave up 6 bases; unmatched junction bases: 8. CDR1 and CDR2 (germline): LNHNV, YYDKDF (reference sequence). CDR3 DNA sequence: TGTGCCACCAGCACCTTCGGACAGGGGGTCGCCGGGGAGCTGTTTTTT. This encodes CATSTFGQGVAGELFF.

This clone turned up a few times. The genes are TRBV6-5 and TRBJ1-4; D ambiguous. The V end lost 6 bases, the J end lost 6 bases, and 11 bases lay between the germline ends. Germline V gene sequence: CDR1 MNHEY, CDR2 SVGAGI. The CDR3 covers 13 residues. In nucleotides, the CDR3 is TGTGCCAGCAGCTTGATAGTGGATGAAAAACTGTTTTTT. Translating it yields CASSLIVDEKLFF.

This chain joins TRBV4-2 and TRBJ2-1; D is possibly TRBD2 (5 bases). Germline V lookup: CDR1 LGHNA, CDR2 YNFKEQ. The ends were cut back, 1 base at V and 0 bases at J, with 10 bases in the middle. CDR3 size: 16 residues. The CDR3 nucleotides are TGTGCCAGCAGCCAAGCTGGGCGGGTCTCCTACAATGAGCAGTTCTTC. It translates to CASSQAGRVSYNEQFF.

This clone was observed a few times. This chain links TRBV28 with TRBJ2-7; unclear D gene. This CDR3 is 16 amino acids long. Deletions cut 7 bases from V and 2 bases from J, with 21 bases between. Per germline, CDR1 MDHEN and CDR2 SYDVKM. The CDR3 nucleotides are TGTGCCAGCAATGAAGCAGGCCTAAATGGGGCCTACGAGCAGTACTTC. It yields the protein CASNEAGLNGAYEQYF.

This clone was picked up a small number of times. The rearrangement uses TRBV7-9 and TRBJ2-7; D not resolved. The CDR3 extends over 13 amino acids. The germline CDR1 and CDR2 sequences are SEHNR and FQNEAQ (reference sequence). Trimming cost V 2 bases and J 2 bases, with 7 bases left between them. DNA for the CDR3: TGTGCCAGCAGCTTAAGACATCCCTACGAGCAGTACTTC. Translating gives CASSLRHPYEQYF.

The rearrangement joins TRBV6-5 to TRBJ1-5; D ambiguous. This CDR3 spans 13 amino acids. Per the germline V gene, CDR1 is MNHEY and CDR2 is SVGAGI. Trimming pared 6 bases from V and 8 bases from J, leaving 14 bases between. In nucleotides, the CDR3 is TGTGCCAGCAGCCTCTCCCGGGGAGAGCCCCAGCATTTT. As protein: CASSLSRGEPQHF.

The chain couples TRBV6-1 to TRBJ2-3, with D possibly being TRBD1 (5 bases). CDR1 and CDR2 from the germline V gene are MNHNS and SASEGT. Trimming stripped 2 bases from V and 4 bases from J, with 13 bases between. The CDR3 runs to 15 residues. As DNA, the CDR3 is TGTGCCAGCAGTGAAACGGCAGGGTGGGCAGATACGCAGTATTTT. Protein sequence: CASSETAGWADTQYF.

This clone was seen a handful of times. This chain uses TRBV30 with TRBJ1-1; tentative D call: TRBD1 (5 bases). Germline CDR1 and CDR2: GTSNPN and SVGIG (reference sequence). The CDR3 spans 17 residues. Between the trimmed V and J ends, which lost 0 bases and 3 bases, there was a span of 20 bases. CDR3 coding DNA: TGTGCCTGGAGTGTACCCAGGGTGGGTGGTCTGGACACTGAAGCTTTCTTT. Amino acids: CAWSVPRVGGLDTEAFF.

The rearrangement uses TRBV5-4 and TRBJ1-2, with TRBD1 as a possible D gene (5 bases). Trimming removed 4 bases from V and 5 bases from J, with 9 bases in between. CDR1 is SGHNT and CDR2 is YYREEE in the germline V gene (reference sequence). The CDR3 has 12 amino acids. The CDR3 bases are TGTGCCAGCAGCGCGGGGGTGTATGGCTACACCTTC. It translates to CASSAGVYGYTF.

This clone appeared a few times. CDR3 sequence reads: CASSSRQGFQPQHF. The CDR3 DNA sequence: TGTGCCAGCAGTTCTCGACAGGGATTTCAGCCCCAGCATTTT. This sequence joins TRBV28 and TRBJ1-5, with 7 positions matching TRBD1. CDR1 and CDR2 from the germline V gene are MDHEN and SYDVKM. The CDR3 sequence is 14 residues long. With 4 bases clipped from V and 6 bases from J, the junction kept 6 bases outside the gene matches.

This clone was found a few times. V and J are TRBV5-6 and TRBJ2-1, with D tentatively TRBD1 (6 bases). The CDR3 loop spans 16 amino acids. The germline gives CDR1 SGHDT, CDR2 YYEEEE. Trimming took off 2 bases at V and 1 base at J, with 13 bases between the two ends. CDR3 in DNA: TGTGCCAGCAGCTTTGTGGGGACACCTTCCTACAATGAGCAGTTCTTC. Its translation: CASSFVGTPSYNEQFF.

This clone has a handful of counts. The chain carries TRBV7-6 and TRBJ2-6, with TRBD1 as a possible D gene (5 bases). This CDR3 has 15 residues. With 2 bases removed from V and 4 bases from J, the gap between germline ends came to 9 bases. Germline CDR1 SGHVS, CDR2 FNYEAQ. CDR3 loop: CASSLIGEGANVLTF. The DNA of the CDR3 is TGTGCCAGCAGCTTAATAGGGGAAGGGGCCAACGTCCTGACTTTC.

This clone was seen at least ten times. The chain has TRBV14 and TRBJ2-1, with unresolved D. From germline, CDR1 is SGHDN and CDR2 FVKESK. With 2 bases removed from V and 7 bases from J, the gap between germline ends came to 12 bases. The CDR3 length is 14 residues. Here the CDR3 DNA reads TGTGCCAGCAGCCAAAGTTGGGCCGCGAATGAGCAGTTCTTC. This codes for CASSQSWAANEQFF.

This clone was observed at least ten times. This rearrangement joins TRBV5-4 to TRBJ2-5; 12 nucleotides align to TRBD1. The V gene's germline CDR1 is SGHNT and CDR2 YYREEE (reference sequence). The V segment lost 4 bases and the J segment 5 bases; nucleotides outside the gene matches: 9. The CDR3 has 16 residues. The CDR3 DNA sequence: TGTGCCAGCAGCAGGGGGACAGGGGGCGTCGGGGAGACCCAGTACTTC. Translation gives CASSRGTGGVGETQYF.

This clone was counted a few times. The chain combines TRBV7-2 with TRBJ2-7; the D is unclear. This CDR3 comprises 12 residues. Trimming pared 5 bases from V and 6 bases from J, leaving 11 bases between. CDR1 SGHTA and CDR2 FQGNSA come from the germline V gene. The CDR3 region has the DNA TGTGCCAGCAGCCCCGGTGTATCCGAGCAGTACTTC. Translation: CASSPGVSEQYF.

This clone was seen more than once but under ten times. The chain carries TRBV4-1 and TRBJ2-7; 7 nucleotides match TRBD2. The V and J ends lost 1 base and 5 bases, in that order; junction bases with no gene match: 20. From germline, CDR1 is MGHRA and CDR2 YSYEKL. The CDR3 length is 19 residues. The CDR3 DNA is TGCGCCAGCAGCCAAGGGGAAGGGACTAACAAAAGGGGTAGGAACGAGCAGTACTTC. This translates into CASSQGEGTNKRGRNEQYF.

There are a few counts of this clone. The V call is TRBV6-5, the J call TRBJ1-2; no firm D call. The CDR3 has 11 amino acids. V lost 7 bases, J lost 4 bases, and 7 bases lay in between. CDR1 MNHEY and CDR2 SVGAGI come from the germline V gene. CDR3 in amino acids: CASIDGYGYTF. Written as DNA, the CDR3 is TGTGCCAGCATCGACGGCTATGGCTACACCTTC.

The rearrangement uses TRBV5-4 and TRBJ2-1, with D unclear. V lost 1 base and J lost 6, with 5 bases in between. The CDR3 covers 12 residues. The germline V gene has CDR1 SGHNT and CDR2 YYREEE (reference sequence). DNA for the CDR3: TGTGCCAGCAGCTTGTACGGCAATGAGCAGTTCTTC. Amino acids: CASSLYGNEQFF.

This clone was recorded at least ten times. This rearrangement joins TRBV6-5 to TRBJ2-7; TRBD1 is a possible D gene (5 bases). Trimming stripped 9 bases from V and 6 bases from J, with 18 bases between. Germline V gene lookup returns CDR1 MNHEY and CDR2 SVGAGI. This CDR3 is 13 amino acids long. The CDR3 DNA reads TGTGCCAGTCCGAATGGGGCCCTCGGCGAGCAGTACTTC. Its protein is CASPNGALGEQYF.

This clone was counted a few times. The chain carries TRBV29-1 and TRBJ2-3; D is tentatively TRBD1 or TRBD2 (5 bases each). The CDR3 extends over 14 amino acids. Between the trimmed V and J ends, which lost 0 bases and 4 bases, there was a span of 11 bases. Germline CDR1 reads SQVTM; CDR2 reads ANQGSEA. The CDR3 reads CSVEDLRGADTQYF. CDR3 coding DNA: TGCAGCGTTGAAGATCTACGGGGCGCAGATACGCAGTATTTT.

V and J are TRBV4-3 and TRBJ2-5; 8 nucleotides match TRBD1. CDR1 and CDR2 (germline): LGHNA, YSLEER. The CDR3 is 18 amino acids. V trimming: 1 base; J trimming: 5 bases; junction bases outside the gene matches: 15. The CDR3 nucleotides are TGCGCCAGCAGCCAAGTCCATGGACAGGGATTTGGGGGGGAGACCCAGTACTTC. Translation gives CASSQVHGQGFGGETQYF.

This clone has more than one count but fewer than ten. Other DNA sequences in this sample translate to the same CDR3. Here the CDR3 DNA reads TGCAGCGTTGAACGGGACAGGGGGAACGAGCAGTACTTC. It is translated as CSVERDRGNEQYF. V is TRBV29-1 and J is TRBJ2-7, with 11 nucleotides matching TRBD1. Germline-derived CDR1 and CDR2 are SQVTM and ANQGSEA. V shed 2 bases, J shed 5 bases, and the junction held 2 bases outside the gene matches. The CDR3 contains 13 residues.